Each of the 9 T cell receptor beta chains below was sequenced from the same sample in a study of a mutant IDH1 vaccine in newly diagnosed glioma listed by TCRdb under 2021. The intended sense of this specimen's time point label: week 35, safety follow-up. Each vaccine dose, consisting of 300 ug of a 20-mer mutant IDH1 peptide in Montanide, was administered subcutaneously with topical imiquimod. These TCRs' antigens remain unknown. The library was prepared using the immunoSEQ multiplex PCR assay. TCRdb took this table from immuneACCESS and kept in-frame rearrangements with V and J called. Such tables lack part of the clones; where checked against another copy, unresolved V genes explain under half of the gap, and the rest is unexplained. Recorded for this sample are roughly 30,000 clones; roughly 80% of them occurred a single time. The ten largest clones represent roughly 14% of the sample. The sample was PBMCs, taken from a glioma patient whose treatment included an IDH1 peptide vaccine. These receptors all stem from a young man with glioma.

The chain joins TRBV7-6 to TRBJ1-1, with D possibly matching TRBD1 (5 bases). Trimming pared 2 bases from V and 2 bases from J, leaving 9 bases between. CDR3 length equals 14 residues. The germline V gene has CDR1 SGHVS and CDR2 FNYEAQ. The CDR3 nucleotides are TGTGCCAGCAGCTTATACGGGGGTAACACTGAAGCTTTCTTT. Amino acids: CASSLYGGNTEAFF.

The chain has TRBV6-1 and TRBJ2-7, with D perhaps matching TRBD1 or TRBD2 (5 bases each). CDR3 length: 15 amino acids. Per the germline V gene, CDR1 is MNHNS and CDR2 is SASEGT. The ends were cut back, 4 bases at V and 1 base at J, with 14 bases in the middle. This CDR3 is CASSVTGTASYEQYF. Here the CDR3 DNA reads TGTGCCAGCAGTGTCACCGGGACCGCGTCCTACGAGCAGTACTTC.

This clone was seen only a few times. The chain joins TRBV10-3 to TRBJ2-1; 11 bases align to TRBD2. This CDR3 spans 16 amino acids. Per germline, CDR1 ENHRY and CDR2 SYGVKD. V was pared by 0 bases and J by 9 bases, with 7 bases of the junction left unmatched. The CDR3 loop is CAISESPSGRFPEQFF. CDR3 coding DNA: TGTGCCATCAGTGAGTCGCCTAGCGGGAGGTTCCCTGAGCAGTTCTTC.

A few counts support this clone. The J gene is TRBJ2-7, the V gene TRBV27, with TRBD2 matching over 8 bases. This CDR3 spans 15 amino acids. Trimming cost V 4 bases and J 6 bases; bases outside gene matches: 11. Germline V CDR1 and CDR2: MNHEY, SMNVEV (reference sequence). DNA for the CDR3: TGTGCCAGCAGTTCCACTAGCGGAGGGATGGGCGAGCAGTACTTC. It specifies CASSSTSGGMGEQYF.

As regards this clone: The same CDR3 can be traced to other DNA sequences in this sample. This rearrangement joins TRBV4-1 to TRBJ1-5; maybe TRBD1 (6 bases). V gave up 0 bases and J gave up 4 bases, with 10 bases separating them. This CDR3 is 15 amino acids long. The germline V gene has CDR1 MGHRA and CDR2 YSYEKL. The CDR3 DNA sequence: TGCGCCAGCAGCCAAGAATCAGGGACAAATCAGCCCCAGCATTTT. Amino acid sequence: CASSQESGTNQPQHF.

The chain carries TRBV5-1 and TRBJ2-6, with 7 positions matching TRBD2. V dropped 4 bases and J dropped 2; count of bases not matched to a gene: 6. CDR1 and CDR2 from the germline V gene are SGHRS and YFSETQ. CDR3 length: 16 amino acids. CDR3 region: CASSMAGDAGANVLTF. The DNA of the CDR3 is TGCGCCAGCAGCATGGCGGGGGACGCTGGGGCCAACGTCCTGACTTTC. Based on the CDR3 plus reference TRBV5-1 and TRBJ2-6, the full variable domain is KAGVTQTPRYLIKTRGQQVTLSCSPISGHRSVSWYQQTPGQGLQFLFEYFSETQRNKGNFPGRFSGRQFSNSRSEMNVSTLELGDSALYLCASSMAGDAGANVLTFGAGSRLTVL.

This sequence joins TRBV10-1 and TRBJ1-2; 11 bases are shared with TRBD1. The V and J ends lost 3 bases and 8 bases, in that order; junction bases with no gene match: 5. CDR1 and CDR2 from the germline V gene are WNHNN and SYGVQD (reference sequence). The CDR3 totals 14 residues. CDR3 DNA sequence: TGCGCCAGCAGTGAAGCCGGGACAGGGGGAGGCTACACCTTC. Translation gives CASSEAGTGGGYTF.

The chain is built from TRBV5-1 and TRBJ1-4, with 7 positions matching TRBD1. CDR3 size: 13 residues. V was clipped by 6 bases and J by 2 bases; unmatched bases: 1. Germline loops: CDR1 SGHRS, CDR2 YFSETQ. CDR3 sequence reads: CASKTGTNEKLFF. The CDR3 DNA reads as TGCGCCAGCAAGACAGGGACTAATGAAAAACTGTTTTTT.

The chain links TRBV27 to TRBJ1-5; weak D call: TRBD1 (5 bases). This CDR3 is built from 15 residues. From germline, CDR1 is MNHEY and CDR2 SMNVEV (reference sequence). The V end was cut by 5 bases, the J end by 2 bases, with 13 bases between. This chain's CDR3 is CASSREGGGNQPQHF. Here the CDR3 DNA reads TGTGCCAGCAGTCGCGAGGGAGGGGGCAATCAGCCCCAGCATTTT.